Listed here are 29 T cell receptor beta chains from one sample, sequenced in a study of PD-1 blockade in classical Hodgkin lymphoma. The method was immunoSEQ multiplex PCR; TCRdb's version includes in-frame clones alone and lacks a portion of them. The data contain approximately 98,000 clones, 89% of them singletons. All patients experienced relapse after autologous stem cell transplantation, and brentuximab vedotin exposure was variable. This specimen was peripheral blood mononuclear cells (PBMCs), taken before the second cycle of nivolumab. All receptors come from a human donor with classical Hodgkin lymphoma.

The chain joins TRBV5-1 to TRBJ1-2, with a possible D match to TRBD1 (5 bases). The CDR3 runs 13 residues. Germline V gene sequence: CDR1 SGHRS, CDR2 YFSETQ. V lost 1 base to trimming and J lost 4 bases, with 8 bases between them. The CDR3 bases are TGCGCCAGCAGCTTGAACCAGGGCTATGGCTACACCTTC. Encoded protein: CASSLNQGYGYTF. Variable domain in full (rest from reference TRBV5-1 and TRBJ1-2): KAGVTQTPRYLIKTRGQQVTLSCSPISGHRSVSWYQQTPGQGLQFLFEYFSETQRNKGNFPGRFSGRQFSNSRSEMNVSTLELGDSALYLCASSLNQGYGYTFGSGTRLTVV.

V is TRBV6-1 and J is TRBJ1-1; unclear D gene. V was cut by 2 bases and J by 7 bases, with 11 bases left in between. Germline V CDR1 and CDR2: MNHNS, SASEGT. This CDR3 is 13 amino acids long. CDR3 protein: CASSESPGREAFF. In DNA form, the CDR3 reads TGTGCCAGCAGTGAAAGTCCGGGCCGTGAAGCTTTCTTT.

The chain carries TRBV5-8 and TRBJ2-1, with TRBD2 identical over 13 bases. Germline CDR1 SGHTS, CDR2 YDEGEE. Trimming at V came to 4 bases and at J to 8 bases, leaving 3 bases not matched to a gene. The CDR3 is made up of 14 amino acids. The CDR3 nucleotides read TGTGCCAGCAGCCCGGGACTAGCGGGACATGAGCAGTTCTTC. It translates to CASSPGLAGHEQFF. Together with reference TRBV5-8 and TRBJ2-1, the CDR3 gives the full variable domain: EAGVTQSPTHLIKTRGQQATLRCSPISGHTSVYWYQQALGLGLQFLLWYDEGEERNRGNFPPRFSGRQFPNYSSELNVNALELEDSALYLCASSPGLAGHEQFFGPGTRLTVL.

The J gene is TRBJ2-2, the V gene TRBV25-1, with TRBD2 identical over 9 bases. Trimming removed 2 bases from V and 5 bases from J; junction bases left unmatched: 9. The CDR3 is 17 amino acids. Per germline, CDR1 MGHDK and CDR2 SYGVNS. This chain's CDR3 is CASSEGRAGGRTGELFF. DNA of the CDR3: TGTGCCAGCAGTGAAGGTCGAGCGGGAGGACGGACCGGGGAGCTGTTTTTT.

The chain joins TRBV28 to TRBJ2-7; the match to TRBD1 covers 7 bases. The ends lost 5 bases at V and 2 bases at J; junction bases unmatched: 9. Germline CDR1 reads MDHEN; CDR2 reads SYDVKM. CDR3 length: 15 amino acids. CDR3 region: CASSPPGTVPYEQYF. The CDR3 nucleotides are TGTGCCAGCAGTCCGCCTGGGACAGTCCCCTACGAGCAGTACTTC.

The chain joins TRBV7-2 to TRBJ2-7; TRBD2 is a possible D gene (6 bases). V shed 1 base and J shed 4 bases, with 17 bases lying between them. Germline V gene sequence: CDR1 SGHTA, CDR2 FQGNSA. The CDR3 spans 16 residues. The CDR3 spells CASSLGVGSSLYEQYF. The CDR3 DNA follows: TGTGCCAGCAGCTTAGGGGTCGGGAGCAGTTTGTACGAGCAGTACTTC.

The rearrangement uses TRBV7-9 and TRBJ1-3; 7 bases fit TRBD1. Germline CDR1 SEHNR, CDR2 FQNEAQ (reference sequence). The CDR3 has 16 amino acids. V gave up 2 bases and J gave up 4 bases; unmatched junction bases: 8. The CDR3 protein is CASSLFGGTDGNTIYF. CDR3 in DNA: TGTGCCAGCAGCTTATTCGGAGGGACAGACGGAAACACCATATATTTT.

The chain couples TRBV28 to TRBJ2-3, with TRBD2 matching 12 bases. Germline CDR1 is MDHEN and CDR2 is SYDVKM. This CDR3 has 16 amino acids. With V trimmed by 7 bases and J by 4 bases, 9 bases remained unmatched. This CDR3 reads CASIRLAGVPPDTQYF. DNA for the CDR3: TGTGCCAGCATCCGACTAGCGGGAGTTCCACCAGATACGCAGTATTTT.

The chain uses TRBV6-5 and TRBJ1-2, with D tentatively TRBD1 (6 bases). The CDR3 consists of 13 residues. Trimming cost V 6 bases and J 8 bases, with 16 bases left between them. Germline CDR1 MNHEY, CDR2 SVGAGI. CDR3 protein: CASRKPGGQGYTF. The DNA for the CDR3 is TGTGCCAGCAGAAAGCCGGGAGGACAGGGCTACACCTTC.

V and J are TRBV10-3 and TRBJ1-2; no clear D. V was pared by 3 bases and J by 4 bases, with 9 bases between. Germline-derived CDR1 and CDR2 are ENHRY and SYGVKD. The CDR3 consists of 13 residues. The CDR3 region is CAISDSPGYGYTF. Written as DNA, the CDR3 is TGTGCCATCAGTGACAGCCCCGGCTATGGCTACACCTTC.

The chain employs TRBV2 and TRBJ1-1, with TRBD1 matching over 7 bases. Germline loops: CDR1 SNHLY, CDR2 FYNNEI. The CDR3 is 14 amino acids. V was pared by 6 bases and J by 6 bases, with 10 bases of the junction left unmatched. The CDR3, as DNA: TGTGCCAGCAGGGCCGGGACAGAAAGCTCTGAAGCTTTCTTT. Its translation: CASRAGTESSEAFF.

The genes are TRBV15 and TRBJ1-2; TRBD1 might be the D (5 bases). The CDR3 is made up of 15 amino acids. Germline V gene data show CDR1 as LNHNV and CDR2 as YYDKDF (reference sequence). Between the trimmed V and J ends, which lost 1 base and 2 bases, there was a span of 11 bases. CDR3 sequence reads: CATSRVGGGNYGYTF. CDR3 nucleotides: TGTGCCACCAGCAGAGTCGGGGGAGGGAACTATGGCTACACCTTC.

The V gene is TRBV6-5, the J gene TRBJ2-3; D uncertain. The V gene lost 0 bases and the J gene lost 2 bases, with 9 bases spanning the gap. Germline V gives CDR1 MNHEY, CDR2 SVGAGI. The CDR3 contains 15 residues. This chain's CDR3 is CASSYSPQVTDTQYF. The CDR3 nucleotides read TGTGCCAGCAGTTACTCTCCCCAGGTCACAGATACGCAGTATTTT.

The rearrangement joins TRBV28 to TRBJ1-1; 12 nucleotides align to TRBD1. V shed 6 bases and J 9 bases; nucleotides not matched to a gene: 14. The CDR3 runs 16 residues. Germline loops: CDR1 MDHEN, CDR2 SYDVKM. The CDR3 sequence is CASSPGTGGAGGKAFF. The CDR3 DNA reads TGTGCCAGCAGCCCTGGGACAGGGGGCGCCGGGGGAAAAGCTTTCTTT.

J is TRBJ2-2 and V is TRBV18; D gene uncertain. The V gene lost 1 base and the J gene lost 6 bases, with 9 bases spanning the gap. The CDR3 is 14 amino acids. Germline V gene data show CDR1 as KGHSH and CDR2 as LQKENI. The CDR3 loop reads CASSPQLNAGELFF. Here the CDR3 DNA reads TGTGCCAGCTCACCACAATTAAACGCCGGGGAGCTGTTTTTT.

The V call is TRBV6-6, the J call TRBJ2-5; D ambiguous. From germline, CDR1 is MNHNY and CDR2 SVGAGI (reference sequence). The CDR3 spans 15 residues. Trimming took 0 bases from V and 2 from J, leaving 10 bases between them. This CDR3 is CASSYSGGPQETQYF. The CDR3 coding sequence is TGTGCCAGCAGTTACTCAGGCGGCCCACAAGAGACCCAGTACTTC.

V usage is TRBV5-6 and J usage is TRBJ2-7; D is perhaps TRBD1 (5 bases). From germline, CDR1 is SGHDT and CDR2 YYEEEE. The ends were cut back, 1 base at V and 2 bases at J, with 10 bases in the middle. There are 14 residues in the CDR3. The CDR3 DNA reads TGTGCCAGCAGCTTGACAGGCGCCGCCTACGAGCAGTACTTC. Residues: CASSLTGAAYEQYF.

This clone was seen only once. This CDR3 reads CASSQRTRNTEAFF. CDR3 nucleotide sequence: TGTGCCAGCAGCCAAAGGACGAGGAACACTGAAGCTTTCTTT. The rearrangement links TRBV9 to TRBJ1-1; no clear D gene. V was trimmed by 4 bases and J by 1 base, leaving 11 bases between them. CDR3 length equals 14 residues. Germline V gene data show CDR1 as SGDLS and CDR2 as YYNGEE. Full variable domain (missing parts from reference TRBV9 and TRBJ1-1): DSGVTQTPKHLITATGQRVTLRCSPRSGDLSVYWYQQSLDQGLQFLIQYYNGEERAKGNILERFSAQQFPDLHSELNLSSLELGDSALYFCASSQRTRNTEAFFGQGTRLTVV.

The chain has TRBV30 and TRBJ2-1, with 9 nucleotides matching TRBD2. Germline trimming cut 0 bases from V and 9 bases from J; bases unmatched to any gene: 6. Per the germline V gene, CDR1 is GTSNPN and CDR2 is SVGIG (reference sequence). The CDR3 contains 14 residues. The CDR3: CAWSVQLAGIEQFF. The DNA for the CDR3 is TGTGCCTGGAGTGTTCAGCTAGCGGGAATTGAGCAGTTCTTC.

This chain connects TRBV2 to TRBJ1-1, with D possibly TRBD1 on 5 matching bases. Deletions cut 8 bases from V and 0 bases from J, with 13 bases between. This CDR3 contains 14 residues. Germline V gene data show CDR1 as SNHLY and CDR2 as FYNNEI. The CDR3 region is CASAQDTLNTEAFF. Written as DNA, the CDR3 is TGTGCCAGCGCACAGGACACTTTGAACACTGAAGCTTTCTTT.

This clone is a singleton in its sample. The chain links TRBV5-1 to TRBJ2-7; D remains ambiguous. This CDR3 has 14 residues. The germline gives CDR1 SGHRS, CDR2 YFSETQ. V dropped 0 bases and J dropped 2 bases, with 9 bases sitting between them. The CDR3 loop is CASSLVGRTYEQYF. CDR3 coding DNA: TGCGCCAGCAGCTTGGTTGGCAGAACCTACGAGCAGTACTTC.

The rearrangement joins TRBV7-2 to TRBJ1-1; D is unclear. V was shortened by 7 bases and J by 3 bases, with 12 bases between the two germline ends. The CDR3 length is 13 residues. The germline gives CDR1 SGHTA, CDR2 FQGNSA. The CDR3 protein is CASNLGPHTEAFF. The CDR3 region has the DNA TGTGCCAGCAACCTCGGACCCCACACTGAAGCTTTCTTT.

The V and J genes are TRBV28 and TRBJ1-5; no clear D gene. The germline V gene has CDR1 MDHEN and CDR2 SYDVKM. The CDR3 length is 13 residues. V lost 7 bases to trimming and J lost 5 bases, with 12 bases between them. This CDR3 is CASTAGLYQPQHF. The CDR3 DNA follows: TGTGCCAGCACCGCCGGGTTGTATCAGCCCCAGCATTTT. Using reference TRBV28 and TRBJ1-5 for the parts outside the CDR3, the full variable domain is DVKVTQSSRYLVKRTGEKVFLECVQDMDHENMFWYRQDPGLGLRLIYFSYDVKMKEKGDIPEGYSVSREKKERFSLILESASTNQTSMYLCASTAGLYQPQHFGDGTRLSIL.

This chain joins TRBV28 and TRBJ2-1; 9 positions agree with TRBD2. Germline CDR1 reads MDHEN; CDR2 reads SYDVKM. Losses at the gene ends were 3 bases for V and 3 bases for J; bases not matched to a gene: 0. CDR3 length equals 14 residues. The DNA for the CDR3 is TGTGCCAGCAGTTTGACTAGCGGCTACAATGAGCAGTTCTTC. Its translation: CASSLTSGYNEQFF. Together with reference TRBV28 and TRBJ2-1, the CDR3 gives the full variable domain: DVKVTQSSRYLVKRTGEKVFLECVQDMDHENMFWYRQDPGLGLRLIYFSYDVKMKEKGDIPEGYSVSREKKERFSLILESASTNQTSMYLCASSLTSGYNEQFFGPGTRLTVL.

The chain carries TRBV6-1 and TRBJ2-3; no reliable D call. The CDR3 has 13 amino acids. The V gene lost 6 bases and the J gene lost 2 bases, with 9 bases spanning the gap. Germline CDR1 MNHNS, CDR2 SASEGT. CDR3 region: CASRNRATDTQYF. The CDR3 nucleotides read TGTGCCAGCAGGAACCGGGCCACAGATACGCAGTATTTT.

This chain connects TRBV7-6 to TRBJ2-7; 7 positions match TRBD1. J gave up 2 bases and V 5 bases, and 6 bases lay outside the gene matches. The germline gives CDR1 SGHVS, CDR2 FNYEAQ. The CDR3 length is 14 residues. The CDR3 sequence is CASSLGTAPYEQYF. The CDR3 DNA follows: TGTGCCAGCAGCCTTGGGACAGCCCCCTACGAGCAGTACTTC.

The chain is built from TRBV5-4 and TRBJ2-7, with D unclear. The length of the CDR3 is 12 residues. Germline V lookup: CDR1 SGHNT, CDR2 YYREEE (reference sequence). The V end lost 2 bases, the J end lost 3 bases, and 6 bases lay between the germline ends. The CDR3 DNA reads TGTGCCAGCAGCTTTTCGGACTACGAGCAGTACTTC. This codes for CASSFSDYEQYF.

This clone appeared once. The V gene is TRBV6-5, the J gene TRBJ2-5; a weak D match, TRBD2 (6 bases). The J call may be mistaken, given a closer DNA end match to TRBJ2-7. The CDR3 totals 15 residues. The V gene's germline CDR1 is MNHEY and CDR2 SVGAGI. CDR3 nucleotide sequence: TGTGCCAGCAGTTACTCCGGGACTGCTCTCCACGAGCAGTACTTC. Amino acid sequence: CASSYSGTALHEQYF.

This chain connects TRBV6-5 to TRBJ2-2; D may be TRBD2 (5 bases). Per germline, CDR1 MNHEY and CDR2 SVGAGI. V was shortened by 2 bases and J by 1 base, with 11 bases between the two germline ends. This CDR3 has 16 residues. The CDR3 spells CASSYRGTWNTGELFF. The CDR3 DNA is TGTGCCAGCAGTTACCGGGGTACCTGGAACACCGGGGAGCTGTTTTTT.